Listed below are T cell receptor beta chains from one sample, sequenced in a study of Ad26.COV2.S vaccination and SARS-CoV-2 variants. Using immunoSEQ multiplex PCR, the repertoire was profiled, and TCRdb retains in-frame clones only, with some absent. The sample carries around 300,000 clones, approximately 90% recorded once. Sample: peripheral blood, taken in a trial of Ad26.COV2.S vaccine versus placebo. The receptors derive from a person aged 18-65 years who received the Ad26.COV2.S COVID-19 vaccine or a placebo. Each CDR3 is given with its conserved first and last residue. D genes are given only for firm matches. The listing skips clone size in some rows; elsewhere it reads once, few, many or a size class.

j_call cdr3_length d_call clone_size v_call cdr3_nt cdr3_aa
TRBJ1-2 15 TRBD1 NA TRBV29-1 TGCAGCGTTGAAGGGGAAGCAGGGGGCAACTATGGCTACACCTTC CSVEGEAGGNYGYTF
TRBJ2-1 13 TRBD2 NA TRBV15 TGTGCCACCAGCAGATCGACTAGCGATGAGCAGTTCTTC CATSRSTSDEQFF
TRBJ2-2 15 NA NA TRBV11-3 TGTGCCAGCAGCTTGGGGCCTTACGGCCCCGGGGAGCTGTTTTTT CASSLGPYGPGELFF
TRBJ2-3 13 NA NA TRBV12-5 TGTGCTAGTGGTTTGCCCCGAACAGATACGCAGTATTTT CASGLPRTDTQYF
TRBJ2-7 15 NA NA TRBV25-1 TGTGCCAGCAGTGGAGGCTGGTCCAGCTCCTACGAGCAGTACTTC CASSGGWSSSYEQYF
TRBJ2-7 14 NA NA TRBV15 TGTGCCACCAGCAGGGTGGGGACAACCTACGAGCAGTACTTC CATSRVGTTYEQYF
TRBJ2-5 15 TRBD2 few TRBV28 TGTGCCAGCAGCCTGGGCCTAGCGGGACTGGAGACCCAGTACTTC CASSLGLAGLETQYF
TRBJ2-1 17 NA few TRBV11-2 TGTGCCAGCAGCCCCTATTCCGGGGGAAGCTCCTACAATGAGCAGTTCTTC CASSPYSGGSSYNEQFF
TRBJ2-7 16 TRBD2 NA TRBV4-2 TGTGCCAGCAGCCAAACTAGCGGGAGGGCCTGGGTCGAGCAGTACTTC CASSQTSGRAWVEQYF
TRBJ2-2 14 TRBD1 NA TRBV6-5 TGTGCCAGCATCCCACGGGACAGAACCGGGGAGCTGTTTTTT CASIPRDRTGELFF
TRBJ2-1 17 NA few TRBV6-4 TGTGCCAGCAGTGACTCTGAGGAGAGCCGGGGTTACAATGAGCAGTTCTTC CASSDSEESRGYNEQFF
TRBJ2-3 14 NA NA TRBV6-1 TGTGCCAGCAGCGAAGGTGGGAGCACAGATACGCAGTATTTT CASSEGGSTDTQYF
TRBJ1-3 15 NA NA TRBV5-5 TGTGCCAGCGGATCTTACCTTAAGACAGCAGGGGCCATATATTTT CASGSYLKTAGAIYF
TRBJ1-2 14 NA NA TRBV4-2 TGTGCCAGCAGCCAGGGCCTTCCTAACTATGGCTACACCTTC CASSQGLPNYGYTF
TRBJ1-1 15 NA NA TRBV27 TGTGCCAGCAGGAGGAACTTTGATTTGAACACTGAAGCTTTCTTT CASRRNFDLNTEAFF
TRBJ1-1 14 NA NA TRBV2 TGTGCCAGCAGTGTCACAAGGGGATCCACTGAAGCTTTCTTT CASSVTRGSTEAFF
TRBJ2-1 15 TRBD1 NA TRBV28 TGTGCCAGCAGTGCGACAGGGGGTTTCTACAATGAGCAGTTCTTC CASSATGGFYNEQFF
TRBJ2-7 15 TRBD2 NA TRBV9 TGTGCCAGCAGCGTTTCTAGCGGGGGGTCCTACGAGCAGTACTTC CASSVSSGGSYEQYF
TRBJ2-1 13 NA NA TRBV27 TGTGCCAGCAGTGCTAGCTCCTACAATGAGCAGTTCTTC CASSASSYNEQFF
TRBJ1-1 18 TRBD1 NA TRBV5-3 TGTGCCAGAAGCTTGCGTCGGAAAGGACAGGACTGGAACACTGAAGCTTTCTTT CARSLRRKGQDWNTEAFF
TRBJ2-3 16 NA NA TRBV11-2 TGTGCCAGCAGTAGGGGGTCGTCTGGCTACACAGATACGCAGTATTTT CASSRGSSGYTDTQYF
TRBJ2-3 13 NA NA TRBV4-3 TGCGCCAGCAGCCAAGATCGGACAGATACGCAGTATTTT CASSQDRTDTQYF
TRBJ2-7 15 TRBD1 NA TRBV7-2 TGTGCCAGCAGCTCCGGGACAGGGGTACGCTACGAGCAGTACTTC CASSSGTGVRYEQYF
TRBJ1-6 17 NA NA TRBV7-6 TGTGCCAGCAGCCCCCGGGTAGCGAGCTCCTATAATTCACCCCTCCACTTT CASSPRVASSYNSPLHF
TRBJ2-7 14 TRBD1 NA TRBV19 TGTGCCAGTAGTATAGCTATACAGGGGAACGAGCAGTACTTC CASSIAIQGNEQYF
TRBJ2-3 14 NA NA TRBV6-6 TGTGCCAGCAGTTACCCGGACCGCACAGATACGCAGTATTTT CASSYPDRTDTQYF
TRBJ2-3 15 TRBD1 NA TRBV6-5 TGTGCCAGCAGTTACTCGTCGTTTGGGACAGATACACAGTATTTT CASSYSSFGTDTQYF
TRBJ2-2 15 TRBD1 NA TRBV5-1 TGCGCCAGCAGTCGACAGGGGCTGAACACCGGGGAGCTGTTTTTT CASSRQGLNTGELFF
TRBJ2-3 14 NA NA TRBV7-9 TGTGCCAGCAGCTCAGGACCAGTCACAGATACGCAGTATTTT CASSSGPVTDTQYF
TRBJ1-6 15 NA NA TRBV10-3 TGTGCCATCAGTGAGTCGAACGGAGGGGATTCACCCCTCCACTTT CAISESNGGDSPLHF
TRBJ1-1 13 TRBD1 NA TRBV7-3 TGTGCCAGCAGCCCCGGGACAGGGACCGTGGCTTTCTTT CASSPGTGTVAFF
TRBJ1-1 16 NA NA TRBV4-3 TGCGCCAGCAGCCAAGATGGAGCAGGGGAGAACACTGAAGCTTTCTTT CASSQDGAGENTEAFF
TRBJ1-5 18 TRBD1 NA TRBV28 TGTGCCAGCAGTTTATACATTTCTTCCGGGACAGGGTATCAGCCCCAGCATTTT CASSLYISSGTGYQPQHF
TRBJ1-4 17 NA NA TRBV7-8 TGTGCCAGCAGCTTAGTCGTTTTTGAAACAACTAATGAAAAACTGTTTTTT CASSLVVFETTNEKLFF
TRBJ1-2 13 TRBD1 NA TRBV12-3/TRBV12-4 TGTGCCAGCAGGCTGACAGGGGGGTATGGCTACACCTTC CASRLTGGYGYTF